The source of this T cell receptor beta chain is a study of blood T cell repertoires in COVID-19. Details on this clone: Other DNA sequences in the same sample also yield this CDR3.

In the original analysis: Amplified reference gene primers provided the basis for estimating nucleated cell counts. Here immunoSEQ multiplex PCR was the method, and the copy in TCRdb shows in-frame clones only, minus some. V, J and clone size are those of that table, while D and trimming were read from the DNA. The sample includes approximately 440,000 clones, about 90% seen only once; the top ten take 0.6%. The CDR3 consists of 14 residues. V lost 0 bases and J lost 2, with 6 bases in between. From germline, CDR1 is SGDLS and CDR2 YYNGEE. The age range of participants was about 18 to 89 years, with residence in under 30 US areas.

J is TRBJ1-5 and V is TRBV9, with unresolved D. The receptor comes from a man aged 18-30 years who had recovered from COVID-19. Sequencing input: PBMCs or T cells enriched from blood (not recorded which). The CDR3 loop reads CASSVGGGNQPQHF. The CDR3 bases are TGTGCCAGCAGCGTAGGGGGAGGCAATCAGCCCCAGCATTTT. Full variable domain (outside the CDR3, taken from reference TRBV9 and TRBJ1-5): DSGVTQTPKHLITATGQRVTLRCSPRSGDLSVYWYQQSLDQGLQFLIQYYNGEERAKGNILERFSAQQFPDLHSELNLSSLELGDSALYFCASSVGGGNQPQHFGDGTRLSIL.